The 9 T cell receptor beta chains below come from one sample, sequenced in a study of blood T cell repertoires in COVID-19. Only in-frame clones appear in the TCRdb table, and some are missing; sequencing was by immunoSEQ multiplex PCR. The data show 400,000 or so clones, approximately 91% seen once. The sequencing input was PBMCs or T cells enriched from blood (not recorded which). Every receptor here comes from a woman aged 35 to 49 with acute COVID-19.

This rearrangement joins TRBV7-2 to TRBJ1-1; the D gene is possibly TRBD1 (5 bases). This CDR3 spans 14 amino acids. Per germline, CDR1 SGHTA and CDR2 FQGNSA. V shed 5 bases and J shed 2 bases, with 12 bases lying between them. Here the CDR3 reads CASSPRAGNTEAFF. The CDR3 DNA sequence: TGTGCCAGCAGCCCCAGGGCAGGCAACACTGAAGCTTTCTTT.

The chain combines TRBV19 with TRBJ1-1, with a weak D call TRBD1 (6 bases). The CDR3 extends over 14 amino acids. The V end was cut by 7 bases, the J end by 1 base, with 13 bases between. The germline V gene encodes CDR1 LNHDA and CDR2 SQIVND (reference sequence). In DNA, the CDR3 is TGTGCCAGTAATACCGCAGGGGAGAACACTGAAGCTTTCTTT. Its translation: CASNTAGENTEAFF.

The chain is built from TRBV7-2 and TRBJ2-3, with a weak D call TRBD1 (5 bases). Deletions cut 1 base from V and 0 bases from J, with 8 bases between. Germline CDR1 is SGHTA and CDR2 is FQGNSA. The CDR3 loop spans 15 amino acids. For the CDR3, the DNA is TGTGCCAGCAGCTTAGTCCAGGGTAGCACAGATACGCAGTATTTT. Protein product: CASSLVQGSTDTQYF.

The chain carries TRBV7-9 and TRBJ1-5; unclear D gene. The CDR3 runs to 13 residues. Between the trimmed V and J ends, which lost 5 bases and 2 bases, there was a span of 7 bases. Looked up from germline, CDR1 is SEHNR and CDR2 is FQNEAQ (reference sequence). The CDR3 sequence: CASSEVGNQPQHF. The DNA of the CDR3 is TGTGCCAGCAGCGAAGTAGGCAATCAGCCCCAGCATTTT.

DNA for the CDR3: TGTGCCAGCAGTTTAGCCAGTACTGAAGCTTTCTTT. Its translation is CASSLASTEAFF. The chain couples TRBV12-3 or TRBV12-4 to TRBJ1-1, with no clear D. V was trimmed by 0 bases and J by 5 bases, leaving 4 bases between them. The CDR3 runs to 12 residues.

V is TRBV6-6 and J is TRBJ1-4; weak D call: TRBD1 (6 bases). CDR1 and CDR2 (germline): MNHNY, SVGAGI (reference sequence). V lost 3 bases to trimming and J lost 7 bases, with 12 bases between them. CDR3 length equals 14 residues. The CDR3 protein is CASSYRQDGEKLFF. CDR3 DNA: TGTGCCAGCAGTTATCGACAGGATGGTGAAAAACTGTTTTTT.

This clone was observed once. The chain employs TRBV5-6 and TRBJ1-2; D unclear. Trimming took off 2 bases at V and 9 bases at J, with 17 bases between the two ends. Per the germline V gene, CDR1 is SGHDT and CDR2 is YYEEEE. The CDR3 loop spans 14 amino acids. The CDR3 spells CASSLRLRVGSYTF. For the CDR3, the DNA is TGTGCCAGCAGCTTAAGGCTCCGGGTCGGCAGCTACACCTTC.

CDR3 bases: TGTGCCAGCAGCCAAGTTCAGGGAAATAACAATGAGCAGTTCTTC. Protein product: CASSQVQGNNNEQFF. The chain is built from TRBV3-1 (or the pseudogene TRBV3-2) and TRBJ2-1; a weak D match, TRBD1 (5 bases). This CDR3 is built from 15 residues. Germline CDR1 reads LGHDT; CDR2 reads YNNKEL (reference sequence). Deletions cut 1 base from V and 5 bases from J, with 12 bases between.

The chain employs TRBV7-9 and TRBJ1-2; TRBD1 might be the D (5 bases). Trimming took 3 bases from V and 8 from J, leaving 13 bases between them. The CDR3 extends over 13 amino acids. Germline lookup yields CDR1 SEHNR and CDR2 FQNEAQ (reference sequence). DNA for the CDR3: TGTGCCAGCAGCTTCCCCCGACAGAAGGGCTACACCTTC. It translates to CASSFPRQKGYTF.